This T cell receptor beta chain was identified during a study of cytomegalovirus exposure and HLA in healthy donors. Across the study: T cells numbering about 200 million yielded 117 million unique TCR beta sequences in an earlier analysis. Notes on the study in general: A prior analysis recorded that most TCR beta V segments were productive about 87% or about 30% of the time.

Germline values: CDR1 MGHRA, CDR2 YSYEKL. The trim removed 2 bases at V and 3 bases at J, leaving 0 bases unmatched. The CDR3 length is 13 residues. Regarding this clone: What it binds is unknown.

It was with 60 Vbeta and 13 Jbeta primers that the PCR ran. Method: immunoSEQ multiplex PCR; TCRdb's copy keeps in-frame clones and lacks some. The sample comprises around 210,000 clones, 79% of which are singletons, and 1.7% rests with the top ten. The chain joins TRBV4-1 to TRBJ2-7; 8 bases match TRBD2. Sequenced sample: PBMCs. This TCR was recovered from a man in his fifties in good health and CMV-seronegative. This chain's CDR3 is CASSQTSGYEQYF. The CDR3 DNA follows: TGCGCCAGCAGCCAAACTAGCGGCTACGAGCAGTACTTC.